These 5 T cell receptor beta chains share one sample of origin, sequenced in a study of neurological immune-mediated disorders. TCRdb reanalysed the 5' RACE reads using MiXCR and keeps one entry per CDR3 protein. This table holds around 68,000 distinct CDR3 sequences, under 5% found once. Source material: PBMCs. These receptors originate from a man aged 45-65 years with multiple sclerosis.

This clonotype was detected only a few times. The chain joins TRBV24-1 to TRBJ2-1; a possible D gene is TRBD2 (6 bases). This CDR3 is built from 13 residues. Germline V gene sequence: CDR1 KGHDR, CDR2 SFDVKD. With 9 bases removed from V and 1 base from J, the gap between germline ends came to 9 bases. DNA of the CDR3: TGTGCCACCGGAGGGAGATCCTACAATGAGCAGTTCTTC. The encoded protein is CATGGRSYNEQFF.

This clonotype was detected many times. The V call is TRBV5-1, the J call TRBJ1-1, with a tentative D call TRBD1 (5 bases). V shed 0 bases and J shed 1 base, with 7 bases lying between them. The CDR3 contains 14 residues. The germline gives CDR1 SGHRS, CDR2 YFSETQ. The chain's CDR3 is CASSLGQQNTEAFF. The CDR3 DNA reads TGCGCCAGCAGCTTGGGACAGCAGAACACTGAAGCTTTCTTT.

Many counts were recorded for this clonotype. This chain joins TRBV4-1 and TRBJ1-1, with a weak D call TRBD1 (5 bases). V lost 4 bases, J lost 1 base, and 16 bases lay in between. Germline V CDR1 and CDR2: MGHRA, YSYEKL. The CDR3 has 16 residues. The DNA for the CDR3 is TGCGCCAGCAGCCCAGGGAGGGGACTGACGAACACTGAAGCTTTCTTT. Translated: CASSPGRGLTNTEAFF.

The sample holds many counts of this clonotype. The genes are TRBV4-1 and TRBJ2-5; D call uncertain. V was clipped by 4 bases and J by 1 base, with 10 bases between them. CDR3 length equals 14 residues. Germline CDR1 reads MGHRA; CDR2 reads YSYEKL. CDR3 sequence: CASSPGAGQETQYF. The DNA for the CDR3 is TGCGCCAGCAGCCCGGGCGCAGGCCAAGAGACCCAGTACTTC.

This clonotype occurred many times. V and J are TRBV3-1 and TRBJ2-1, with D possibly called TRBD1 or TRBD2 (5 bases each). This CDR3 spans 15 amino acids. The germline gives CDR1 LGHDT, CDR2 YNNKEL (reference sequence). The germline V and J ends were trimmed by 5 bases and 6 bases, with 17 bases remaining between them. For the CDR3, the DNA is TGTGCCAGCAGCAAAGGGGCGCCGGGGCCCAATGAGCAGTTCTTC. It is translated as CASSKGAPGPNEQFF.